This is a list of T cell receptor beta chains from one sample in a study of blood T cell repertoires in COVID-19. TCRdb keeps only in-frame clones here, not all; method: immunoSEQ multiplex PCR. The sample contains roughly 110,000 clones, approximately 85% of which appear only once. The sample was peripheral blood. The receptor source for this set is a woman aged 55-69 years with COVID-19, enrolled during active disease. Each CDR3 is given with its conserved first and last residue. The order of the fields is clone size, V gene, J gene, D gene, CDR3 protein, CDR3 DNA. D genes are given only for firm matches. A row's size may be missing; if present it is once, few, many or a size class.

NA	TRBV10-3	TRBJ1-4	NA	CAIDSNEKLFF	TGTGCCATCGACAGTAATGAAAAACTGTTTTTT
NA	TRBV5-1	TRBJ1-2	TRBD1	CASSLVGQGRGYTF	TGCGCCAGCAGCTTGGTAGGACAGGGAAGAGGCTACACCTTC
NA	TRBV3-1/TRBV3-2	TRBJ2-2	NA	CASSPSAGELFF	TGTGCCAGCAGCCCCTCCGCCGGGGAGCTGTTTTTT
NA	TRBV9	TRBJ2-3	TRBD2	CASSYPGLAADTQYF	TGTGCCAGCAGTTATCCGGGACTAGCGGCAGATACGCAGTATTTT
NA	TRBV19	TRBJ2-7	TRBD2	CASSTQGLAEKYEQYF	TGTGCCAGTAGTACCCAGGGACTAGCGGAAAAATACGAGCAGTACTTC
NA	TRBV6-4	TRBJ1-4	TRBD1	CARRTGWSTNEKLFF	TGTGCCAGACGGACAGGGTGGTCGACTAATGAAAAACTGTTTTTT
NA	TRBV10-3	TRBJ2-1	NA	CATERLGLSEQFF	TGTGCCACCGAAAGGCTAGGATTGAGCGAGCAGTTCTTC
NA	TRBV19	TRBJ1-5	NA	CASSIVLARSHQPQHF	TGTGCCAGTAGTATAGTGCTTGCCAGGTCGCATCAGCCCCAGCATTTT
NA	TRBV7-8	TRBJ2-2	NA	CASSLQYRGTGELFF	TGTGCCAGCAGCTTACAGTATCGGGGGACCGGGGAGCTGTTTTTT
NA	TRBV7-3	TRBJ1-2	NA	CASSSGGGNRTNYGYTF	TGTGCCAGCAGCTCGGGGGGCGGAAATCGGACCAACTATGGCTACACCTTC
NA	TRBV6-2/TRBV6-3	TRBJ1-1	NA	CASSLATGNTEAFF	TGTGCCAGCAGCCTCGCGACTGGGAACACTGAAGCTTTCTTT
NA	TRBV13	TRBJ1-1	TRBD1	CASSHTRDRGLTEAFF	TGTGCCAGCAGCCACACTCGGGACAGGGGACTCACTGAAGCTTTCTTT
NA	TRBV15	TRBJ1-2	NA	CATSPLSLLYGYTF	TGTGCCACCAGCCCCTTGTCCCTCCTCTATGGCTACACCTTC
NA	TRBV7-9	TRBJ1-1	NA	CASSSIFLAGSEAFF	TGTGCCAGCAGCTCTATTTTCTTAGCTGGGTCTGAAGCTTTCTTT
NA	TRBV4-1	TRBJ1-6	TRBD1	CASSHGQGSSPLHF	TGCGCCAGCAGCCATGGACAGGGAAGTTCACCCCTCCACTTT
NA	TRBV18	TRBJ2-3	TRBD2	CASSPSGLPWLDTQYF	TGTGCCAGCTCACCATCGGGACTACCGTGGCTAGATACGCAGTATTTT
NA	TRBV3-1/TRBV3-2	TRBJ2-1	NA	CASSYGTLGYNEQFF	TGTGCCAGCAGCTACGGGACTCTCGGCTACAATGAGCAGTTCTTC
few	TRBV27	TRBJ1-2	NA	CASRDTGNHGYTF	TGTGCCAGCAGGGACACAGGGAACCATGGCTACACCTTC
NA	TRBV7-9	TRBJ2-1	NA	CASSLLAQYHSYNEQFF	TGTGCCAGCAGCCTATTAGCCCAATATCACTCCTACAATGAGCAGTTCTTC
NA	TRBV28	TRBJ1-3	NA	CASSRFSQGNTIYF	TGTGCCAGCAGCCGTTTTAGCCAGGGAAACACCATATATTTT
NA	TRBV6-5	TRBJ1-5	TRBD1	CASSNPTGINQPQHF	TGTGCCAGCAGTAACCCGACAGGGATCAATCAGCCCCAGCATTTT
NA	TRBV10-1	TRBJ2-2	NA	CASSRGTGELFF	TGCGCCAGCAGTCGAGGGACCGGGGAGCTGTTTTTT
NA	TRBV4-1	TRBJ2-3	NA	CASSRLRGVSTDTQYF	TGCGCCAGCAGCCGGTTAAGGGGCGTAAGTACAGATACGCAGTATTTT
NA	TRBV7-9	TRBJ1-2	TRBD1	CASSLLGGSYGYTF	TGTGCCAGCAGCTTATTAGGGGGCAGCTATGGCTACACCTTC
many	TRBV11-3	TRBJ2-2	NA	CASSPGPSAGELFF	TGTGCCAGCAGCCCGGGACCTAGCGCCGGGGAGCTGTTTTTT
NA	TRBV19	TRBJ2-3	TRBD2	CASTSRTSGASTDTQYF	TGTGCCAGTACTTCAAGGACTAGCGGGGCTAGCACAGATACGCAGTATTTT
NA	TRBV9	TRBJ1-3	NA	CASSVSPGQGNTIYF	TGTGCCAGCAGCGTTAGTCCAGGACAGGGAAACACCATATATTTT
NA	TRBV12-5	TRBJ2-3	TRBD2	CASATPGLAADTDTQYF	TGTGCTAGTGCCACACCCGGACTAGCGGCAGACACAGATACGCAGTATTTT
NA	TRBV7-9	TRBJ2-7	TRBD2	CASSFSTSGAYEQYF	TGTGCCAGCAGCTTTTCGACTAGCGGGGCTTACGAGCAGTACTTC
NA	TRBV5-3	TRBJ2-7	TRBD2	CARSLARPSGGRDYEQYF	TGTGCCAGAAGCTTGGCCCGGCCTAGCGGGGGGCGGGACTACGAGCAGTACTTC
NA	TRBV18	TRBJ2-5	TRBD1	CASSTGPKGATTETQYF	TGTGCCAGCTCAACTGGGCCCAAGGGGGCGACCACGGAGACCCAGTACTTC
NA	TRBV6-2/TRBV6-3	TRBJ1-2	NA	CASSHAGARRGYTF	TGTGCCAGCAGTCACGCGGGGGCCCGGCGTGGCTACACCTTC
few	TRBV19	TRBJ1-1	TRBD1	CASTKRGGQGNTEAFF	TGTGCCAGTACTAAAAGGGGGGGACAGGGGAACACTGAAGCTTTCTTT
NA	TRBV4-1	TRBJ2-2	TRBD1	CASSRWTGGNTGELFF	TGCGCCAGCAGCCGCTGGACAGGGGGCAACACCGGGGAGCTGTTTTTT
NA	TRBV18	TRBJ1-1	TRBD1	CASSPVVQGALAFF	TGTGCCAGCTCACCAGTGGTGCAGGGGGCATTGGCTTTCTTT
NA	TRBV6-1	TRBJ1-6	NA	CASSEIGAHYNSPLHF	TGTGCCAGCAGTGAGATAGGGGCCCACTATAATTCACCCCTCCACTTT
once	TRBV5-1	TRBJ2-1	TRBD2	CASSGGTSSYNEQFF	TGCGCCAGCAGCGGCGGGACTAGCTCCTACAATGAGCAGTTCTTC
NA	TRBV2	TRBJ1-3	NA	CASSVEPNRNTIYF	TGTGCCAGCAGTGTGGAGCCTAATCGAAACACCATATATTTT
NA	TRBV3-1/TRBV3-2	TRBJ1-2	NA	CASSQELGGTYSGYTF	TGTGCCAGCAGCCAAGAACTAGGGGGAACCTATTCTGGCTACACCTTC
NA	TRBV24-1	TRBJ1-4	NA	CAVGDATNEKLFF	TGTGCCGTAGGAGATGCAACTAATGAAAAACTGTTTTTT
NA	TRBV7-2	TRBJ2-1	TRBD2	CASSLASGGLSYNEQFF	TGTGCCAGCAGCTTGGCTAGCGGGGGCCTCTCCTACAATGAGCAGTTCTTC
NA	TRBV18	TRBJ2-2	NA	CASSPRKDSRTGELFF	TGTGCCAGCTCCCCAAGGAAGGACAGTCGCACCGGGGAGCTGTTTTTT
NA	TRBV7-9	TRBJ1-5	NA	CASSSRGADQPQHF	TGTGCCAGCAGCTCCCGGGGGGCGGATCAGCCCCAGCATTTT
NA	TRBV9	TRBJ2-7	TRBD1	CASSVAPGTGFDEQYF	TGTGCCAGCAGCGTAGCCCCAGGGACAGGATTCGACGAGCAGTACTTC
once	TRBV7-6	TRBJ2-1	TRBD2	CASSYLGGGSGEQFF	TGTGCCAGCAGCTACCTGGGCGGGGGTTCCGGTGAGCAGTTCTTC